These 28 T cell receptor beta chains were all obtained from the same sample, sequenced in a study of cytomegalovirus exposure and HLA in healthy donors. Amplification used 60 Vbeta primers and 13 Jbeta primers. Generated by immunoSEQ multiplex PCR, the TCRdb table keeps only in-frame clones and is missing some. The data contain around 190,000 clones, around 79% of them seen just once; the ten biggest clones take up over 1.5%. Sequenced: PBMCs. These receptors came from a woman between 18 and 29 years old in good health and CMV-seronegative.

The V and J genes are TRBV15 and TRBJ2-3; D gene unclear. Germline V gene data show CDR1 as LNHNV and CDR2 as YYDKDF (reference sequence). V was clipped by 0 bases and J by 0 bases, with 7 bases between them. This CDR3 region has 15 residues. CDR3 sequence (DNA): TGTGCCACCAGCAGAGATCCGACAAGCACAGATACGCAGTATTTT. Amino acid sequence: CATSRDPTSTDTQYF.

This clone has just one count. This rearrangement joins TRBV4-2 to TRBJ2-1; D might be TRBD2 (6 bases). V lost 4 bases to trimming and J lost 0 bases, with 16 bases between them. Germline CDR1 is LGHNA and CDR2 is YNFKEQ. The CDR3 consists of 17 residues. The CDR3 sequence is CASSLTIADGSYNEQFF. CDR3 in DNA: TGTGCCAGCAGCCTAACTATAGCGGACGGCTCCTACAATGAGCAGTTCTTC.

This clone was seen a single time. The chain couples TRBV5-5 to TRBJ2-7, with no clear D. The CDR3 totals 14 residues. The V end was cut by 0 bases, the J end by 4 bases, with 11 bases between. Germline V lookup: CDR1 SGHKS, CDR2 YYEKEE (reference sequence). The CDR3 coding sequence is TGTGCCAGCAGCTTGGAATCAGCGCCATACGAGCAGTACTTC. It translates to CASSLESAPYEQYF. The whole variable domain, filled in from reference TRBV5-5 and TRBJ2-7, reads DAGVTQSPTHLIKTRGQQVTLRCSPISGHKSVSWYQQVLGQGPQFIFQYYEKEERGRGNFPDRFSARQFPNYSSELNVNALLLGDSALYLCASSLESAPYEQYFGPGTRLTVT.

The V gene is TRBV11-1, the J gene TRBJ1-1; maybe TRBD1 (5 bases). The CDR3 extends over 15 amino acids. Germline CDR1 and CDR2: SGHAT and FQDESV (reference sequence). Trimming removed 1 base from V and 1 base from J, with 10 bases in between. The CDR3 is CASSLDAGPNTEAFF. In DNA form, the CDR3 reads TGTGCCAGCAGCTTAGACGCGGGGCCGAACACTGAAGCTTTCTTT.

The chain carries TRBV7-8 and TRBJ1-3; 7 positions match TRBD1. This CDR3 has 15 amino acids. After removal of 5 bases from V and 3 bases from J, the junction contained 7 bases not matched to a gene. Per germline, CDR1 SGHVS and CDR2 FQNEAQ. CDR3 DNA: TGTGCCAGCAGCCCAGGGGGGTTCCGTGGAAACACCATATATTTT. It specifies CASSPGGFRGNTIYF.

This clone has just one count. The chain recombines TRBV7-9 with TRBJ2-2, with a weak D call TRBD2 (6 bases). Germline V lookup: CDR1 SEHNR, CDR2 FQNEAQ (reference sequence). CDR3 size: 14 residues. The V and J ends lost 1 base and 6 bases respectively, with 9 bases between them. This chain's CDR3 is CASSLVTGAGELFF. The CDR3 DNA is TGTGCCAGCAGCTTAGTTACGGGGGCCGGGGAGCTGTTTTTT.

V usage is TRBV11-2 and J usage is TRBJ1-1; D call uncertain. Trimming stripped 4 bases from V and 0 bases from J, with 6 bases between. This CDR3 comprises 13 residues. Germline V gene lookup returns CDR1 SGHAT and CDR2 FQNNGV. CDR3 region: CASSSDMNTEAFF. CDR3 sequence (DNA): TGTGCCAGCAGCTCAGACATGAACACTGAAGCTTTCTTT.

This clone was seen more than once but under ten times. The rearrangement links TRBV28 to TRBJ1-2; the D gene is possibly TRBD1 (5 bases). CDR3 length: 12 amino acids. In germline, CDR1 is MDHEN, CDR2 SYDVKM. Trimming stripped 6 bases from V and 2 bases from J, with 7 bases between. CDR3: CASRGQNYGYTF. DNA for the CDR3: TGTGCCAGCAGGGGGCAGAACTATGGCTACACCTTC.

V and J are TRBV29-1 and TRBJ1-6; 9 bases line up with TRBD1. The junction had 4 bases not matched to a gene; V was cut back by 5 bases and J by 5 bases. The CDR3 consists of 14 residues. Germline lookup yields CDR1 SQVTM and CDR2 ANQGSEA. The CDR3 DNA reads TGCAGCGTTCGGACAGGGGCGGATAATTCACCCCTCCACTTT. Protein product: CSVRTGADNSPLHF.

The rearrangement links TRBV2 to TRBJ2-2; TRBD1 aligns across 8 bases. V shed 4 bases and J 5 bases; nucleotides not matched to a gene: 12. Germline V gene data show CDR1 as SNHLY and CDR2 as FYNNEI. The CDR3 length is 17 residues. Here the CDR3 DNA reads TGTGCCAGCAGTGGTTGGAGGGACAGGAGTCTAACCGGGGAGCTGTTTTTT. It yields the protein CASSGWRDRSLTGELFF.

This chain joins TRBV5-4 and TRBJ1-2, with D possibly being TRBD1 (6 bases). CDR3 length equals 13 residues. The V and J ends lost 0 bases and 8 bases respectively, with 11 bases between them. CDR1 and CDR2 (germline): SGHNT, YYREEE (reference sequence). The CDR3: CASSLDRVNGYTF. CDR3 bases: TGTGCCAGCAGCTTGGACAGGGTCAACGGCTACACCTTC.

The chain is built from TRBV27 and TRBJ1-4; 7 bases agree with TRBD1. The CDR3 contains 14 residues. The germline V gene encodes CDR1 MNHEY and CDR2 SMNVEV (reference sequence). V dropped 6 bases and J dropped 7; count of bases not matched to a gene: 8. CDR3: CASSLTGVGEKLFF. The CDR3 DNA reads as TGTGCCAGCAGCCTAACAGGGGTGGGTGAAAAACTGTTTTTT. The whole variable domain, filled in from reference TRBV27 and TRBJ1-4, reads EAQVTQNPRYLITVTGKKLTVTCSQNMNHEYMSWYRQDPGLGLRQIYYSMNVEVTDKGDVPEGYKVSRKEKRNFPLILESPSPNQTSLYFCASSLTGVGEKLFFGSGTQLSVL.

The chain employs TRBV28 and TRBJ2-6; 11 nucleotides line up with TRBD1. The CDR3 consists of 18 residues. With 7 bases clipped from V and 0 bases from J, the junction kept 8 bases outside the gene matches. The V gene's germline CDR1 is MDHEN and CDR2 SYDVKM. The CDR3 loop reads CASTGQGAPSSGANVLTF. CDR3 nucleotide sequence: TGTGCCAGCACAGGACAGGGGGCACCCAGCTCTGGGGCCAACGTCCTGACTTTC.

The chain links TRBV4-1 to TRBJ1-1; no reliable D call. The germline CDR1 and CDR2 sequences are MGHRA and YSYEKL. V was pared by 0 bases and J by 3 bases, with 11 bases between. This CDR3 is built from 15 residues. CDR3 sequence: CASSQEHGVDTEAFF. CDR3 sequence (DNA): TGCGCCAGCAGCCAAGAACACGGGGTGGACACTGAAGCTTTCTTT.

Comment on this clone: Relative to the germline gene, one junction end is altered; a read error may explain this. V gene TRBV28 combines with J gene TRBJ1-1, with D tentatively TRBD1 (5 bases). The germline gives CDR1 MDHEN, CDR2 SYDVKM. CDR3 size: 15 residues. CDR3 protein: CARSLSSVRGERAFF. CDR3 nucleotides: TGTGCCCGCAGTTTAAGTTCCGTAAGGGGTGAGAGAGCTTTCTTT.

The chain carries TRBV7-9 and TRBJ1-1; tentatively, D is TRBD1 (5 bases). This CDR3 region has 17 residues. Trimming took off 4 bases at V and 1 base at J, with 19 bases between the two ends. The germline gives CDR1 SEHNR, CDR2 FQNEAQ (reference sequence). Written as DNA, the CDR3 is TGTGCCAGCAGCTACCCCACGGGGGGGGAAGGGAACACTGAAGCTTTCTTT. This encodes CASSYPTGGEGNTEAFF.

The chain carries TRBV6-6 and TRBJ2-1; 9 bases are shared with TRBD1. Looked up from germline, CDR1 is MNHNY and CDR2 is SVGAGI (reference sequence). This CDR3 region has 15 residues. V lost 0 bases to trimming and J lost 9 bases; unmatched junction nucleotides: 6. CDR3 in amino acids: CASSYSDRGKSEQFF. In DNA, the CDR3 is TGTGCCAGCAGTTACTCTGACAGGGGGAAGAGTGAGCAGTTCTTC.

The chain uses TRBV27 and TRBJ2-7; unclear D gene. The CDR3 is 14 residues long. The V gene's germline CDR1 is MNHEY and CDR2 SMNVEV (reference sequence). V lost 8 bases to trimming and J lost 0 bases, with 14 bases between them. The CDR3 sequence is CASRLGRYSYEQYF. Here the CDR3 DNA reads TGTGCCAGCCGCCTGGGCCGATACTCCTACGAGCAGTACTTC.

V and J are TRBV27 and TRBJ1-5, with TRBD1 as a possible D gene (5 bases). Germline values: CDR1 MNHEY, CDR2 SMNVEV (reference sequence). V was pared by 1 base and J by 4 bases, with 11 bases between. CDR3 size: 15 residues. DNA for the CDR3: TGTGCCAGCAGTTTATGGGGCCAGAGTAATCAGCCCCAGCATTTT. As protein: CASSLWGQSNQPQHF.

This clone was observed a handful of times. The chain's CDR3 is CASSDREEATEAFF. As DNA, the CDR3 is TGTGCCAGCAGTGACAGGGAAGAGGCCACTGAAGCTTTCTTT. The V gene is TRBV6-1, the J gene TRBJ1-1; tentatively, D is TRBD1 (5 bases). With 3 bases removed from V and 4 bases from J, the gap between germline ends came to 12 bases. This CDR3 is 14 amino acids long. Germline values: CDR1 MNHNS, CDR2 SASEGT.

The chain employs TRBV19 and TRBJ1-5; 11 nucleotides align to TRBD1. Trimming at V came to 7 bases and at J to 5 bases, leaving 7 bases not matched to a gene. Germline loops: CDR1 LNHDA, CDR2 SQIVND (reference sequence). The length of the CDR3 is 15 residues. The CDR3 reads CASNPGQGADQPQHF. DNA for the CDR3: TGTGCCAGTAACCCCGGACAGGGGGCCGATCAGCCCCAGCATTTT.

This chain links TRBV9 with TRBJ2-7; 9 nucleotides line up with TRBD1. Germline lookup yields CDR1 SGDLS and CDR2 YYNGEE. The V segment lost 3 bases and the J segment 6 bases; nucleotides outside the gene matches: 7. The CDR3 is 14 amino acids. DNA of the CDR3: TGTGCCAGCAGCGAGGGGGGACAGGGAACCGAGCAGTACTTC. Residues: CASSEGGQGTEQYF.

This sequence joins TRBV10-1 and TRBJ2-7, with 15 positions matching TRBD2. This CDR3 is 18 amino acids long. Germline V gene lookup returns CDR1 WNHNN and CDR2 SYGVQD (reference sequence). With V trimmed by 5 bases and J by 4 bases, 12 bases remained unmatched. The CDR3 sequence is CASSSGTSGGPTGYEQYF. The CDR3 region has the DNA TGCGCCAGCAGTTCCGGGACTAGCGGGGGGCCGACGGGATACGAGCAGTACTTC.

The J gene is TRBJ1-5, the V gene TRBV19; D unclear. V lost 2 bases to trimming and J lost 4 bases, with 15 bases between them. The CDR3 has 16 residues. Germline V gene data show CDR1 as LNHDA and CDR2 as SQIVND (reference sequence). The CDR3 loop reads CASSISVRSGNQPQHF. The CDR3 DNA reads as TGTGCCAGTAGTATAAGCGTGAGGTCCGGGAATCAGCCCCAGCATTTT.

This clone was seen only a few times. The rearrangement joins TRBV14 to TRBJ2-7; TRBD1 agrees at 7 bases. Germline CDR1 and CDR2: SGHDN and FVKESK. CDR3 size: 14 residues. The J segment lost 3 bases and the V segment lost 4 bases, leaving 6 bases of the junction unmatched. The CDR3 region is CASSPGAGGYEQYF. As DNA, the CDR3 is TGTGCCAGCAGCCCAGGGGCAGGGGGCTACGAGCAGTACTTC.

This clone occurred once. The chain combines TRBV4-2 with TRBJ2-1; 8 bases are shared with TRBD2. The CDR3 is made up of 15 amino acids. The germline CDR1 and CDR2 sequences are LGHNA and YNFKEQ. V lost 0 bases and J lost 9; bases outside the gene matches: 7. The DNA of the CDR3 is TGTGCCAGCAGCCAAGAAACGGGAGGGCCCTCTGAGCAGTTCTTC. Its protein is CASSQETGGPSEQFF.

The genes are TRBV10-1 and TRBJ2-3, with 7 bases aligning to TRBD1. The CDR3 sequence is 15 residues long. V gave up 3 bases and J gave up 2 bases; unmatched junction bases: 5. CDR1 is WNHNN and CDR2 is SYGVQD in the germline V gene (reference sequence). Here the CDR3 reads CASSERQGFTDTQYF. The CDR3 DNA reads as TGCGCCAGCAGTGAAAGACAGGGATTCACAGATACGCAGTATTTT.

The chain couples TRBV7-2 to TRBJ2-1; the D gene is possibly TRBD2 (6 bases). Germline V gene data show CDR1 as SGHTA and CDR2 as FQGNSA. The CDR3 length is 11 residues. Between the trimmed V and J ends, which lost 6 bases and 9 bases, there was a span of 9 bases. CDR3 nucleotides: TGTGCCAGCAGGGGGGGTAGTGAGCAGTTCTTC. Protein: CASRGGSEQFF.